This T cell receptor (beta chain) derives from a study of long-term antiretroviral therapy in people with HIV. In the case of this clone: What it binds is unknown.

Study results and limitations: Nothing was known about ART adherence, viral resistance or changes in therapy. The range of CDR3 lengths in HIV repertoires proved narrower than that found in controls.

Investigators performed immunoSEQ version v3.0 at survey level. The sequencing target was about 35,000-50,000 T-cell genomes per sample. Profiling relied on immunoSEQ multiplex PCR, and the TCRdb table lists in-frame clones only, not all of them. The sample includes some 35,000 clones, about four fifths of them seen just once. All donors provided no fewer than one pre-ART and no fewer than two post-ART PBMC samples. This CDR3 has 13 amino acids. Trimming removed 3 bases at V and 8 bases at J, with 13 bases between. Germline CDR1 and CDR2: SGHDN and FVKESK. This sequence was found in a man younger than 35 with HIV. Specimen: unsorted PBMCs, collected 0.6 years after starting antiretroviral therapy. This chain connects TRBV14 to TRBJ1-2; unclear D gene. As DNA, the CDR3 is TGTGCCAGCAGCCAGATCGACATCTCGGGCTACACCTTC. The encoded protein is CASSQIDISGYTF.